These T cell receptor beta chains were read from a single sample in a study of OX40 agonist ivuxolimab in advanced cancers. Here immunoSEQ multiplex PCR was the method, and the copy in TCRdb shows in-frame clones only, minus some. The table records about 62,000 clones, roughly 85% of them present only once. The sample was CD4+ or CD8+ T cells sorted from blood, taken in a trial of the OX40 agonist ivuxolimab. The receptors come from an adult with an advanced solid tumor such as melanoma, head and neck, liver or kidney cancer. The CDR3 runs from the conserved cysteine through the conserved F or W. Each record gives: D gene, J gene, clone size, V gene, CDR3 protein, CDR3 DNA. D genes are given only for firm matches. The listing skips clone size in some rows; elsewhere it reads once, few, many or a size class.

NA | TRBJ2-3 | NA | TRBV20-1 | CSARGEDTQYF | TGCAGTGCTAGAGGGGAAGATACGCAGTATTTT
NA | TRBJ2-2 | NA | TRBV5-1 | CASSSGAGTGELFF | TGCGCCAGCAGCTCTGGGGCGGGGACCGGGGAGCTGTTTTTT
NA | TRBJ1-5 | NA | TRBV19 | CASTTGRVQPQHF | TGTGCCAGTACCACAGGGAGAGTTCAGCCCCAGCATTTT
NA | TRBJ1-5 | few | TRBV7-9 | CASSLGDGRNQPQHF | TGTGCCAGCAGCTTAGGGGACGGACGCAATCAGCCCCAGCATTTT
NA | TRBJ1-2 | NA | TRBV5-1 | CASSFWAGVDYGYTF | TGCGCCAGCAGCTTCTGGGCAGGGGTTGACTATGGCTACACCTTC
NA | TRBJ2-3 | NA | TRBV5-6 | CASSSYGTQYF | TGTGCCAGCAGCTCTTACGGTACGCAGTATTTT
NA | TRBJ1-5 | once | TRBV19 | CASSQQASSNQPQHF | TGTGCCAGTAGCCAACAGGCGAGTAGCAATCAGCCCCAGCATTTT
NA | TRBJ1-5 | NA | TRBV19 | CASSIQRSNQPQHF | TGTGCCAGTAGTATACAACGCAGCAATCAGCCCCAGCATTTT
NA | TRBJ2-7 | NA | TRBV5-1 | CASSVQSAYEQYF | TGCGCCAGCAGCGTACAGAGTGCCTACGAGCAGTACTTC
TRBD1 | TRBJ2-2 | once | TRBV7-2 | CATRASTGGFGELFF | TGTGCCACTCGTGCCAGCACAGGGGGCTTCGGGGAGCTGTTTTTT
NA | TRBJ1-4 | NA | TRBV4-2 | CASSQATSGGGGEKLFF | TGTGCCAGCAGCCAAGCGACCTCGGGGGGGGGAGGTGAAAAACTGTTTTTT